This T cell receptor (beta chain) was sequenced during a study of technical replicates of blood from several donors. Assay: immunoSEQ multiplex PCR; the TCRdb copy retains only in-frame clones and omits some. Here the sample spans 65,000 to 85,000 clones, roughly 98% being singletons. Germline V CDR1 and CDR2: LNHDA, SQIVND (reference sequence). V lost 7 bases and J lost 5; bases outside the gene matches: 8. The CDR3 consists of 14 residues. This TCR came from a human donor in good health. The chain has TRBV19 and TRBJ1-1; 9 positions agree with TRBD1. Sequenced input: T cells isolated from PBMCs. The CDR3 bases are TGTGCCAGTAAGGTGGGACAGGGCTGGACTGAAGCTTTCTTT. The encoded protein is CASKVGQGWTEAFF.